This entry concerns a single T cell receptor beta chain. This entry comes from a study of blood T cell repertoires in COVID-19. Clones were read by immunoSEQ multiplex PCR, and TCRdb kept only the in-frame ones, dropping some. The profile shows 650,000 to 800,000 clones, about nine tenths of them singletons. The CDR3 has 15 amino acids. V lost 0 bases to trimming and J lost 6 bases, with 12 bases between them. Per germline, CDR1 SGHRS and CDR2 YFSETQ. The sample consisted of peripheral blood. This TCR was recovered from a woman younger than 30 with acute or convalescent COVID-19. This sequence joins TRBV5-1 and TRBJ2-2; maybe TRBD2 (5 bases). Written as DNA, the CDR3 is TGCGCCAGCAGCTTGGCCGTAGGGCGGGCCGGGGAGCTGTTTTTT. Protein: CASSLAVGRAGELFF.